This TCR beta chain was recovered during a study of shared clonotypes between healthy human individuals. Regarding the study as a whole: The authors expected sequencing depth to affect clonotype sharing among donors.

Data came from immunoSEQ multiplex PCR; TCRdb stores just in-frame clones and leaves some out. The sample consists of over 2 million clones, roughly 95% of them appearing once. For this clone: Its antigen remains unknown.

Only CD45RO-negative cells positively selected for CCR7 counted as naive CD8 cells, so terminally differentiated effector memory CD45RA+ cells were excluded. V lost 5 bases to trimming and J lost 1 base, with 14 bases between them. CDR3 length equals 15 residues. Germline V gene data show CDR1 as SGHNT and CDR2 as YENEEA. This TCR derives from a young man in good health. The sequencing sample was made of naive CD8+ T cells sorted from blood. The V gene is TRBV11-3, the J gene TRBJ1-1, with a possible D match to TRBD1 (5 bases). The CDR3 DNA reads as TGTGCCAGCAGCCTACGGGGCCTTTCGAACACTGAAGCTTTCTTT. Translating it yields CASSLRGLSNTEAFF.